This T cell receptor beta chain was observed in a study of blood T cell repertoires in COVID-19. Across the study: There were acute and convalescent COVID-19 samples, and they came from the United States, Italy and Spain. The analysed material was cDNA or gDNA that came from T cells, B-cell-depleted T cells, or PBMCs.

Original processing notes: From reference gene primer amplification, estimates of nucleated cell counts were derived. Profiled with immunoSEQ multiplex PCR; TCRdb holds only in-frame clones, not every one. D and trimming were read from the DNA, whereas the V and J calls and clone size are those reported in that table. This table has more than 200,000 clones, 75% to 90% appearing once. V was cut by 7 bases and J by 4 bases, with 11 bases left in between. The CDR3 contains 13 residues. J is TRBJ2-1 and V is TRBV12-3 or TRBV12-4; D possibly corresponds to TRBD2 (7 bases). This TCR came from a man younger than 40 with active or convalescent COVID-19. Specimen: peripheral blood. Written as DNA, the CDR3 is TGTGCCAGCAACGGGGGGCCTTACAATGAGCAGTTCTTC. Translation: CASNGGPYNEQFF.